This T cell receptor beta chain stems from a study of T cells in Graves' hyperthyroidism and ophthalmopathy. V was clipped by 2 bases and J by 8 bases; unmatched bases: 5. Germline V gene sequence: CDR1 SGDLS, CDR2 YYNGEE. The CDR3 sequence is 13 residues long. This clonotype was seen ten or more times. TCR beta CDR3 regions were amplified from RNA transcripts. The HTBI primer set was used in a first-round RT-PCR of the TCR CDR3. From the multiplex PCR reads, TCRdb called clonotypes with MiXCR, one entry per CDR3 protein. The sample has fewer than 350,000 distinct CDR3 sequences; less than 15% are singletons.

The clonotype comes from a woman aged 25-40 years with Graves' hyperthyroidism that later progressed to Graves' ophthalmopathy. Material for sequencing was blood. The rearrangement uses TRBV9 and TRBJ2-7; 9 bases match TRBD1. CDR3 residues: CASSVGQGMQQYF. Here the CDR3 DNA reads TGTGCCAGCAGCGTGGGACAGGGAATGCAGCAGTACTTC.